In this sample, the clone carrying this TCR beta chain turned up a few times. Its target is unknown. The record originates from a study of T-cell memory formation after mild COVID-19. Broader study findings: Among clones contracting day 15 to 85, CD4/CD8 was balanced, whereas later expanders leaned CD4+.

One entry per CDR3 protein results from TCRdb running MiXCR on the 5' RACE reads. The sample carries 200,000 to 300,000 distinct CDR3 sequences, 8% to 10% recorded once. With 0 bases clipped from V and 1 base from J, the junction kept 2 bases outside the gene matches. The CDR3 length is 15 residues. Per the germline V gene, CDR1 is SGDLS and CDR2 is YYNGEE. Sequencing used PBMCs or a T cell subset sorted from them (not recorded which). V gene TRBV9 combines with J gene TRBJ2-7; 9 bases are shared with TRBD1. This clonotype was obtained from a man aged 18 to 29 who had mild COVID-19 (a few samples of this study predate the infection). Cell type and time point are not known. The CDR3 sequence is CASSVGGTGSYEQYF. Written as DNA, the CDR3 is TGTGCCAGCAGCGTAGGAGGGACAGGGTCCTACGAGCAGTACTTC.